The source of this T cell receptor beta chain is a study of T cell clonality in common variable immunodeficiency. Points on this clone: Its matching antigen is unknown. The sequence runs out 3 residues before the end of the CDR3; the remainder is reconstructed from the germline J gene.

TCRdb's table, derived via immunoSEQ multiplex PCR, lists solely in-frame clones and lacks some. This repertoire holds about 20,000 clones, and none appear only once. Findings and caveats of the study: Common variable immunodeficiency TCR beta sequences reportedly had fewer deletions and N-nucleotide insertions.

V shed 1 base and J shed 6 bases, with 13 bases lying between them. Per germline, CDR1 KGHSH and CDR2 LQKENI. The CDR3 length is 15 residues. The origin of this receptor is a human donor with common variable immunodeficiency. The chain employs TRBV18 and TRBJ2-4; D call uncertain. Sequenced material: peripheral blood mononuclear cells. The part of the CDR3 DNA that was read is TGTGCCAGCTCACCACAGGCTCAGTCGGGAAACATT. It yields the protein CASSPQAQSGNI. The entire CDR3 protein reads CASSPQAQSGNIQYF. The whole variable domain, filled in from reference TRBV18 and TRBJ2-4, reads NAGVMQNPRHLVRRRGQEARLRCSPMKGHSHVYWYRQLPEEGLKFMVYLQKENIIDESGMPKERFSAEFPKEGPSILRIQQVVRGDSAAYFCASSPQAQSGNIQYFGAGTRLSVL.